This TCR beta chain was found in a study of blood T cells in healthy people across ages. The V end lost 0 bases, the J end lost 2 bases, and 5 bases lay between the germline ends. The CDR3 spans 14 residues. Germline loops: CDR1 LNHNV, CDR2 YYDKDF (reference sequence). Combining a sample-barcoded 5' primer with a J-beta primer mix, a second PCR ran for roughly 6 to 11 cycles. Tagging of each cDNA molecule was performed by a template-switch adaptor with 12 random nucleotides. TCRdb called the 5' RACE reads again in MiXCR, with one record for every CDR3 protein. The repertoire includes some 700,000 distinct CDR3 sequences, over 20% of them detected once, and around a fifth sits in the top ten. This clonotype appeared many times. Roughly 10 milliliters of peripheral blood were drawn from each donor.

The TCR sequence derives from a man aged 65 to 79 in good health. Source material: blood. The genes are TRBV15 and TRBJ2-4, with no clear D. Here the CDR3 reads CATSRDHTKNIQYF. CDR3 in DNA: TGTGCCACCAGCAGAGATCACACCAAAAACATTCAGTACTTC.